One T cell receptor beta chain is described in this entry. The germline V gene has CDR1 MRHNA and CDR2 SNTAGT. The CDR3 consists of 17 residues. J gave up 4 bases and V 7 bases, and 15 bases lay outside the gene matches. The sample comes from a study of blood T cell repertoires in COVID-19. Assay used: immunoSEQ multiplex PCR; TCRdb lists only in-frame clones, some missing. The sample consists of 380,000 or so clones, approximately 86% of them appearing once. The sequence derives from a woman aged 60-70 years with COVID-19, enrolled during active disease. The chain carries TRBV6-4 and TRBJ2-1; 8 bases fit TRBD2. The specimen was peripheral blood. The CDR3 nucleotides are TGTGCCAGCACCGGAATAGGTCGGGGGGGTTTTTACAATGAGCAGTTCTTC. This gives the protein CASTGIGRGGFYNEQFF.